This TCR beta chain was found in a study of preoperative IRX-2 immunotherapy in early breast cancer. Profiled with immunoSEQ multiplex PCR; TCRdb holds only in-frame clones, not every one. The sample yields approximately 24,000 clones, approximately 80% seen once. This clone was recorded once. CDR3 size: 17 residues. CDR1 is MDHEN, CDR2 SYDVKM, per germline. With 2 bases removed from V and 0 bases from J, the gap between germline ends came to 16 bases. Noted treatment: preoperative locoregional IRX-2 cytokine immunotherapy. This phase Ib study tested locoregional IRX-2 cytokine immunotherapy given before surgery.

Here the sequenced sample was lymph node tissue, taken after IRX-2 immunotherapy. The receptor's source is a human donor with breast cancer. The V and J genes are TRBV28 and TRBJ1-1; D ambiguous. Written as DNA, the CDR3 is TGTGCCAGCAGTTTAATTGGGTTAGGAAACATGAACACTGAAGCTTTCTTT. Translating it yields CASSLIGLGNMNTEAFF.